The entry below describes one T cell receptor (beta chain). Its specificity is not known. These data come from a study of T cells in Graves' hyperthyroidism and ophthalmopathy. The study's findings and limits: In blood, most of the thyroid clonotypes expanded above 0.001 were also present. Ophthalmopathy could be told apart from stable hyperthyroidism with a 13 V-J model. In validation, the model predicted ophthalmopathy. These predictions came a median about 6.2 months before onset.

It was considered stable Graves' hyperthyroidism when ophthalmopathy did not progress within 18 months. Amplification of TCR beta CDR3 regions used RNA as the template. The TCR CDR3 was amplified in a first-round RT-PCR using the HTBI primer set. Using its own MiXCR run on the multiplex PCR reads, TCRdb lists one record per CDR3 protein. The top ten clones hold about 7.8% of a sample with under 700,000 distinct CDR3 sequences, about 43% of them seen once. Trimming took off 8 bases at V and 6 bases at J, with 14 bases between the two ends. The CDR3 runs to 14 residues. The V gene's germline CDR1 is MGHDK and CDR2 SYGVNS.

The source is a woman between 18 and 29 years old with Graves' hyperthyroidism. V is TRBV25-1 and J is TRBJ1-6; D gene ambiguous. The sequencing input was peripheral blood or thyroid tissue (not recorded which). CDR3 DNA: TGTGCCAGCTCACCAGTACCTGGTAATTCACCCCTCCACTTT. Residues: CASSPVPGNSPLHF.